This entry describes one T cell receptor (beta chain). Its specificity is unknown. These data originate in a study of molecular identifiers for immune sequencing clone quantification. The authors gated naive CD8 T cells as CD8+CD4-CCR7+CD45RA+ for sorting. TCRdb reanalysed the PCR reads using MiXCR and keeps one entry per CDR3 protein. The sample has about 500,000 distinct CDR3 sequences; around 25% are singletons. CDR3 length: 16 residues. V was pared by 4 bases and J by 0 bases, with 6 bases of the junction left unmatched. Germline V gives CDR1 SGHDT, CDR2 YYEEEE. General observations from the study: Spiked-in Jurkat TCR RNA corresponding to one cell was reported as detectable against about 1 million naive cells.

Sequenced material: naive CD8+ T cells from blood, with Jurkat cell RNA spiked in. The subset denotes: FACS-sorted CD8+CD4-CCR7+CD45RA+ naive T cells. J is TRBJ2-7 and V is TRBV5-6, with 11 bases fitting TRBD2. The source is a human donor in good health. Some libraries in this study had Jurkat cell RNA spiked in. Written as DNA, the CDR3 is TGTGCCAGCAGCACATGGACTAGCGGGTACTCCTACGAGCAGTACTTC. Amino acids: CASSTWTSGYSYEQYF. Full variable domain (missing parts from reference TRBV5-6 and TRBJ2-7): DAGVTQSPTHLIKTRGQQVTLRCSPKSGHDTVSWYQQALGQGPQFIFQYYEEEERQRGNFPDRFSGHQFPNYSSELNVNALLLGDSALYLCASSTWTSGYSYEQYFGPGTRLTVT.